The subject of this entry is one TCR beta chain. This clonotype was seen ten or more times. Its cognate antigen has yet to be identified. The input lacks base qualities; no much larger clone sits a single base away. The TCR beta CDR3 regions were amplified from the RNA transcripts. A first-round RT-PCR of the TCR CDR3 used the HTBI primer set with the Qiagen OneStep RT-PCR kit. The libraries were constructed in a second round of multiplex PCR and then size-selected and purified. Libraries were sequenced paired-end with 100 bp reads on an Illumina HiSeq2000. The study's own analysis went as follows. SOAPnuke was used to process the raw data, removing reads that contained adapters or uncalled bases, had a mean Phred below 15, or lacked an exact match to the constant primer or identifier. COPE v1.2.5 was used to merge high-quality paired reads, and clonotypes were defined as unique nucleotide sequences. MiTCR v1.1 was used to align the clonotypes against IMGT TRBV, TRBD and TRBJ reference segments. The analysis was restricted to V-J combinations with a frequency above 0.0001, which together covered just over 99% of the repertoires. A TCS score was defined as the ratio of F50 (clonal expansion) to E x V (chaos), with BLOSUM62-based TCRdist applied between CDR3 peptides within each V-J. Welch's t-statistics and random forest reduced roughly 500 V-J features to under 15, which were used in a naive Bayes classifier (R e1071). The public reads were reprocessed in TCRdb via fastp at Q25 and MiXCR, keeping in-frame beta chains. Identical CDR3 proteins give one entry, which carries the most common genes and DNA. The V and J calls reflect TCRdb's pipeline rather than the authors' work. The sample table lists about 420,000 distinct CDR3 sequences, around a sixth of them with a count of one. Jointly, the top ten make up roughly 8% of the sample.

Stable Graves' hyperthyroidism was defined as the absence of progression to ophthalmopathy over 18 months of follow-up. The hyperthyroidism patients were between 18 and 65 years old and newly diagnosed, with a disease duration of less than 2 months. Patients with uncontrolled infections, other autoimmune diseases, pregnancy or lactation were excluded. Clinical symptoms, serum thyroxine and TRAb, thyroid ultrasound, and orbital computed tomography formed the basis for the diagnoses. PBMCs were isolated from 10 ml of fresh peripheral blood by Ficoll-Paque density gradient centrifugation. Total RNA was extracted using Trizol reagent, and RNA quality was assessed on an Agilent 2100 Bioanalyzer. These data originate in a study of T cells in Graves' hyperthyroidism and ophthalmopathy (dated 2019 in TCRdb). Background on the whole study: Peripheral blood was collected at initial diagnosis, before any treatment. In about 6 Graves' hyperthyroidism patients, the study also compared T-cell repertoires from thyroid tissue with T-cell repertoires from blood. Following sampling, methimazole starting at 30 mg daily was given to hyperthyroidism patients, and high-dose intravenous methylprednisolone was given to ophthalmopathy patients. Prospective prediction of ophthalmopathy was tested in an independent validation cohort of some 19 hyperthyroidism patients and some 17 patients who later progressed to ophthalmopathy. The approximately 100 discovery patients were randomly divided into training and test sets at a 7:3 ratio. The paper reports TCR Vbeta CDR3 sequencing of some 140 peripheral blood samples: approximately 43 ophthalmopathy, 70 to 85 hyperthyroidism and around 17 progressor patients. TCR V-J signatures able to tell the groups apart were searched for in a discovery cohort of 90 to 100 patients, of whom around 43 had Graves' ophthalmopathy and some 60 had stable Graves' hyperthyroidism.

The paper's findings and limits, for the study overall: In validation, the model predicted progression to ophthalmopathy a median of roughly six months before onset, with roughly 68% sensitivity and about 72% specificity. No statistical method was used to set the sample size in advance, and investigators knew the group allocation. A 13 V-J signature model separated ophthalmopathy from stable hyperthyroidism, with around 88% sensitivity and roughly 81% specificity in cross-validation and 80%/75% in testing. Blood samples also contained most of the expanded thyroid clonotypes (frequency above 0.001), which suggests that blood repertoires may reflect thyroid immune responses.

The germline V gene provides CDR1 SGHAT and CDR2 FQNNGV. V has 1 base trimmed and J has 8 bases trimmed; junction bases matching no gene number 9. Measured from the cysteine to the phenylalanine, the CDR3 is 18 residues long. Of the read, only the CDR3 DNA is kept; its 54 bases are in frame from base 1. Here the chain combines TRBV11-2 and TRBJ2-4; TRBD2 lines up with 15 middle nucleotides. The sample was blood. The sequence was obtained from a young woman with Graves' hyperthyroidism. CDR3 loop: CASSLGRTSGRADDIQYF. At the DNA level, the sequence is TGTGCCAGCAGCTTAGGCCGGACTAGCGGGAGGGCCGATGACATTCAGTACTTC.